The 32 T cell receptor beta chains reported below all come from one sample, sequenced in a study of blood T cell repertoires in COVID-19. Assay: immunoSEQ multiplex PCR; the TCRdb copy retains only in-frame clones and omits some. The table has 55,000 to 70,000 clones, roughly nine tenths seen once. The sequenced sample consisted of peripheral blood. All receptors come from a middle-aged man with COVID-19, enrolled during active disease.

The chain carries TRBV6-5 and TRBJ1-1; D uncertain. Trimming removed 10 bases from V and 3 bases from J, with 12 bases in between. CDR3 size: 12 residues. Germline CDR1 reads MNHEY; CDR2 reads SVGAGI. The CDR3 reads CAIGERDTEAFF. Here the CDR3 DNA reads TGTGCCATCGGGGAAAGGGACACTGAAGCTTTCTTT.

The chain has TRBV7-9 and TRBJ2-7, with 7 bases aligning to TRBD2. Trimming cost V 4 bases and J 1 base; bases outside gene matches: 4. This CDR3 has 14 residues. Germline values: CDR1 SEHNR, CDR2 FQNEAQ (reference sequence). The CDR3 nucleotides read TGTGCCAGCAGCTCACCTAGCGGTTCCTACGAGCAGTACTTC. Its protein product is CASSSPSGSYEQYF.

In regard to this clone: A junction boundary mismatches the germline segment, possibly from a read error. The chain links TRBV5-5 to TRBJ1-6, with 7 bases matching TRBD1. This CDR3 contains 14 residues. In germline, CDR1 is SGHKS, CDR2 YYEKEE (reference sequence). The CDR3 spells CASSLGTVDSPLHF. CDR3 nucleotide sequence: TGTGCCAGCAGTTTGGGGACAGTTGATTCACCCCTCCACTTT. Looking up the rest from reference TRBV5-5 and TRBJ1-6 gives the full variable domain: DAGVTQSPTHLIKTRGQQVTLRCSPISGHKSVSWYQQVLGQGPQFIFQYYEKEERGRGNFPDRFSARQFPNYSSELNVNALLLGDSALYLCASSLGTVDSPLHFGNGTRLTVT.

V is TRBV7-8 and J is TRBJ2-5; D gene ambiguous. The CDR3 spans 16 residues. Deletions cut 8 bases from V and 2 bases from J, with 21 bases between. Germline V gene lookup returns CDR1 SGHVS and CDR2 FQNEAQ. For the CDR3, the DNA is TGTGCCAGCCTCCTTAGAGGCGTCCCTGGGCAAGAGACCCAGTACTTC. Residues: CASLLRGVPGQETQYF.

J is TRBJ2-4 and V is TRBV2; TRBD2 matches at 13 bases. Unmatched junction bases numbered 5, after V lost 7 bases and J lost 11 bases. The CDR3 totals 13 residues. Looked up from germline, CDR1 is SNHLY and CDR2 is FYNNEI. CDR3 DNA sequence: TGTGCCAGCATTCCAACTAGCGGGGGGGTTCAGTACTTC. Its translation: CASIPTSGGVQYF.

This clone was seen a single time. CDR3 coding DNA: TGTGCCAGCAGTTACGGAGGGAGGGGGGGCTACACCTTC. This translates into CASSYGGRGGYTF. The rearrangement uses TRBV6-5 and TRBJ1-2, with D possibly matching TRBD1 (6 bases). The germline gives CDR1 MNHEY, CDR2 SVGAGI. Between the trimmed V and J ends, which lost 2 bases and 8 bases, there was a span of 12 bases. The CDR3 is made up of 13 amino acids.

This clone was detected once. The chain has TRBV9 and TRBJ1-4, with D possibly TRBD1 on 5 matching bases. The V gene's germline CDR1 is SGDLS and CDR2 YYNGEE. Trimming took 7 bases from V and 7 from J, leaving 11 bases between them. This CDR3 has 12 amino acids. The CDR3 DNA reads TGTGCCAGCGGACAATCGGGTGAAAAACTGTTTTTT. The encoded protein is CASGQSGEKLFF.

J is TRBJ2-3 and V is TRBV9; D possibly corresponds to TRBD1 (6 bases). This CDR3 contains 16 residues. Trimming pared 4 bases from V and 2 bases from J, leaving 17 bases between. CDR1 and CDR2 from the germline V gene are SGDLS and YYNGEE. The CDR3 DNA sequence: TGTGCCAGCAGCCCTCAGGGGCAGGTGAACACAGATACGCAGTATTTT. It encodes CASSPQGQVNTDTQYF.

This clone has only one observation. J is TRBJ1-6 and V is TRBV19; D might be TRBD1 (5 bases). Per the germline V gene, CDR1 is LNHDA and CDR2 is SQIVND (reference sequence). The CDR3 sequence is 12 residues long. The ends were cut back, 6 bases at V and 14 bases at J, with 14 bases in the middle. CDR3 nucleotide sequence: TGTGCCAGTAGCCGCCCCGGGGGGGCCCTCCACTTT. Its protein is CASSRPGGALHF.

The rearrangement joins TRBV11-2 to TRBJ2-1; 10 bases fit TRBD1. Germline CDR1 SGHAT, CDR2 FQNNGV. V gave up 5 bases and J gave up 6 bases; unmatched junction bases: 4. This CDR3 contains 14 residues. CDR3 residues: CASSPRTGGNEQFF. In nucleotides, the CDR3 is TGTGCCAGCAGCCCTCGGACAGGGGGCAATGAGCAGTTCTTC.

CDR3: CASSRPLAGLSTDTQYF. DNA for the CDR3: TGTGCCAGCTCTAGGCCCCTAGCGGGGCTCAGCACAGATACGCAGTATTTT. The J gene is TRBJ2-3, the V gene TRBV2; 9 bases are shared with TRBD2. Germline-derived CDR1 and CDR2 are SNHLY and FYNNEI. The CDR3 runs to 17 residues. J lost 0 bases, V lost 8 bases, and 12 bases had no gene match.

The V and J genes are TRBV3-1 (or the pseudogene TRBV3-2) and TRBJ1-6; 12 positions match TRBD1. Unmatched junction bases numbered 3, after V lost 3 bases and J lost 9 bases. This CDR3 has 15 residues. Germline-derived CDR1 and CDR2 are LGHDT and YNNKEL (reference sequence). In DNA form, the CDR3 reads TGTGCCAGCAGCCAGGGACAGGGGGCATTTTCACCCCTCCACTTT. Protein: CASSQGQGAFSPLHF.

This chain joins TRBV10-2 and TRBJ2-3; TRBD2 matches at 12 bases. This CDR3 has 19 residues. V trimming: 0 bases; J trimming: 7 bases; junction bases outside the gene matches: 14. CDR1 is WSHSY and CDR2 is SAAADI in the germline V gene. The CDR3 DNA sequence: TGCGCCAGCAGTGAGTCGTCTAGCGGGGGGGCTTTTGGAGGGAATACGCAGTATTTT. This encodes CASSESSSGGAFGGNTQYF.

The rearrangement links TRBV5-1 to TRBJ1-4; D may be TRBD1 (6 bases). The germline V gene has CDR1 SGHRS and CDR2 YFSETQ. The CDR3 has 14 residues. V was clipped by 6 bases and J by 7 bases, with 16 bases between them. The DNA for the CDR3 is TGCGCCAGCAACCAGAGGGGGTCAGGTGAAAAACTGTTTTTT. Translating gives CASNQRGSGEKLFF.

In the case of this clone: This sample includes further DNA sequences coding for the same CDR3. The rearrangement links TRBV7-9 to TRBJ1-1; the D is unclear. Germline CDR1 reads SEHNR; CDR2 reads FQNEAQ (reference sequence). Deletions cut 5 bases from V and 1 base from J, with 8 bases between. This CDR3 has 13 residues. The CDR3 nucleotides are TGTGCCAGCAGCCTTACAGCGAACACTGAAGCTTTCTTT. Translating it yields CASSLTANTEAFF. Filled out from reference TRBV7-9 and TRBJ1-1, the complete variable domain reads DTGVSQNPRHKITKRGQNVTFRCDPISEHNRLYWYRQTLGQGPEFLTYFQNEAQLEKSRLLSDRFSAERPKGSFSTLEIQRTEQGDSAMYLCASSLTANTEAFFGQGTRLTVV.

The V and J genes are TRBV28 and TRBJ2-7; 8 positions match TRBD2. In germline, CDR1 is MDHEN, CDR2 SYDVKM. The CDR3 consists of 15 residues. Unmatched junction bases numbered 11, after V lost 7 bases and J lost 3 bases. CDR3 nucleotide sequence: TGTGCCAGCAACACCTTAGGGCGGGGGGACTACGAGCAGTACTTC. It specifies CASNTLGRGDYEQYF.

V usage is TRBV2 and J usage is TRBJ2-5, with TRBD1 identical over 7 bases. This CDR3 contains 15 residues. V was pared by 3 bases and J by 4 bases, with 8 bases of the junction left unmatched. Per germline, CDR1 SNHLY and CDR2 FYNNEI. The CDR3 is CASSETGRSRETQYF. The CDR3 nucleotides are TGTGCCAGCAGTGAGACAGGGCGCTCGAGAGAGACCCAGTACTTC.

The chain couples TRBV5-1 to TRBJ2-5; possible D gene TRBD2, 6 bases. The length of the CDR3 is 14 residues. CDR1 is SGHRS, CDR2 YFSETQ, per germline. Trimming left V 0 bases short and J 2 bases short, with 8 bases between. This CDR3 is CASSLGSGQETQYF. The DNA for the CDR3 is TGCGCCAGCAGCTTGGGCAGCGGGCAAGAGACCCAGTACTTC.

The J gene is TRBJ1-2, the V gene TRBV5-1, with a tentative D call TRBD1 (6 bases). Trimming cost V 4 bases and J 8 bases, with 18 bases left between them. Looked up from germline, CDR1 is SGHRS and CDR2 is YFSETQ. This CDR3 has 14 amino acids. The CDR3: CASSHSDSTRGYTF. CDR3 nucleotide sequence: TGCGCCAGCAGCCATTCGGACAGCACGAGAGGCTACACCTTC. The entire variable domain, with the rest obtained from reference TRBV5-1 and TRBJ1-2, is as follows: KAGVTQTPRYLIKTRGQQVTLSCSPISGHRSVSWYQQTPGQGLQFLFEYFSETQRNKGNFPGRFSGRQFSNSRSEMNVSTLELGDSALYLCASSHSDSTRGYTFGSGTRLTVV.

A single count supports this clone. J is TRBJ2-2 and V is TRBV10-3, with 7 bases identical to TRBD1. The CDR3 has 13 amino acids. Germline V gene lookup returns CDR1 ENHRY and CDR2 SYGVKD. The V segment lost 10 bases and the J segment 0 bases; nucleotides outside the gene matches: 2. The CDR3 protein is CATQGANTGELFF. The CDR3 DNA sequence: TGTGCCACTCAGGGGGCGAACACCGGGGAGCTGTTTTTT.

The chain carries TRBV9 and TRBJ2-7, with a tentative D call TRBD1 (7 bases). The CDR3 extends over 12 amino acids. V was shortened by 3 bases and J by 6 bases, with 10 bases between the two germline ends. CDR1 is SGDLS, CDR2 YYNGEE, per germline. CDR3 protein: CASSDRGGEQYF. The CDR3 nucleotides are TGTGCCAGCAGCGACAGGGGAGGCGAGCAGTACTTC.

This chain uses TRBV2 with TRBJ2-5, with 8 bases identical to TRBD1. CDR3 length: 14 amino acids. The germline CDR1 and CDR2 sequences are SNHLY and FYNNEI. The V gene end was trimmed by 7 bases and the J gene end by 7 bases; junction bases not matched to a gene: 11. In DNA form, the CDR3 reads TGTGCCAGCAAGGAACGACAGGGGATAGGGACCCAGTACTTC. This sequence encodes CASKERQGIGTQYF.

The V and J genes are TRBV7-2 and TRBJ1-1, with D perhaps matching TRBD1 (5 bases). The CDR3 spans 16 residues. Trimming left V 1 base short and J 5 bases short, with 17 bases between. CDR1 is SGHTA, CDR2 FQGNSA, per germline. CDR3 residues: CASSLVAGVGDTEAFF. The CDR3 bases are TGTGCCAGCAGCTTAGTTGCGGGGGTGGGAGATACTGAAGCTTTCTTT.

The rearrangement joins TRBV7-9 to TRBJ1-4; 9 positions agree with TRBD1. In germline, CDR1 is SEHNR, CDR2 FQNEAQ (reference sequence). CDR3 length: 17 amino acids. J lost 3 bases, V lost 3 bases, and 8 bases had no gene match. CDR3: CASSFSGTGPSNEKLFF. In DNA, the CDR3 is TGTGCCAGCAGCTTCTCCGGGACAGGGCCATCTAATGAAAAACTGTTTTTT.

This sequence joins TRBV5-1 and TRBJ2-1; TRBD1 aligns across 11 bases. CDR1 is SGHRS and CDR2 is YFSETQ in the germline V gene. This CDR3 is 15 amino acids long. V trimming: 4 bases; J trimming: 7 bases; junction bases outside the gene matches: 7. The DNA of the CDR3 is TGCGCCAGCAGCACCGGACAGGGGGCTGGAAATGAGCAGTTCTTC. Amino acids: CASSTGQGAGNEQFF.

The chain recombines TRBV5-4 with TRBJ2-5; D gene uncertain. Trimming removed 1 base at V and 1 base at J, with 11 bases between. This CDR3 has 15 residues. Germline V CDR1 and CDR2: SGHNT, YYREEE (reference sequence). The CDR3 loop reads CASSLRGFVQETQYF. CDR3 coding DNA: TGTGCCAGCAGCTTGAGAGGATTCGTCCAAGAGACCCAGTACTTC.

This chain connects TRBV30 to TRBJ1-1; no reliable D call. Trimming shortened V by 2 bases and J by 1 base, and 14 bases separated the two germline ends. CDR1 and CDR2 from the germline V gene are GTSNPN and SVGIG (reference sequence). The CDR3 consists of 15 residues. CDR3 in DNA: TGTGCCTGGAGTATCTACCTGGGAGGGAACACTGAAGCTTTCTTT. Translated, it gives CAWSIYLGGNTEAFF.

This rearrangement joins TRBV6-1 to TRBJ2-7, with 9 bases that match TRBD2. The trim removed 2 bases at V and 3 bases at J, leaving 5 bases unmatched. The CDR3 totals 15 residues. The V gene's germline CDR1 is MNHNS and CDR2 SASEGT. CDR3 amino acids: CASSEMASGNYEQYF. The CDR3 DNA reads TGTGCCAGCAGTGAAATGGCTAGCGGGAACTACGAGCAGTACTTC.

This chain connects TRBV10-3 to TRBJ1-1; TRBD1 matches 10 bases. This CDR3 region has 12 residues. Unmatched junction bases numbered 13, after V lost 11 bases and J lost 13 bases. Germline V CDR1 and CDR2: ENHRY, SYGVKD. CDR3 loop: CAGTGARFWGFF. In nucleotides, the CDR3 is TGTGCCGGGACAGGGGCCCGCTTTTGGGGTTTCTTT.

This rearrangement joins TRBV6-1 to TRBJ2-1; D remains unclear. V was cut by 0 bases and J by 9 bases, with 9 bases left in between. Germline V gives CDR1 MNHNS, CDR2 SASEGT. The CDR3 spans 13 residues. DNA for the CDR3: TGTGCCAGCAGTGAAGCGCATTCAGTTGAGCAGTTCTTC. This translates into CASSEAHSVEQFF.

This chain connects TRBV7-9 to TRBJ2-4, with TRBD2 as a possible D gene (6 bases). Per germline, CDR1 SEHNR and CDR2 FQNEAQ (reference sequence). Deletions cut 7 bases from V and 10 bases from J, with 14 bases between. This CDR3 contains 12 residues. DNA for the CDR3: TGTGCCAGCATTCCCCTGGGAGGTATTCAGTACTTC. Residues: CASIPLGGIQYF.

The chain carries TRBV18 and TRBJ2-3, with 9 nucleotides matching TRBD2. The V gene end was trimmed by 3 bases and the J gene end by 1 base; junction bases not matched to a gene: 8. The CDR3 has 17 residues. The germline CDR1 and CDR2 sequences are KGHSH and LQKENI. In DNA form, the CDR3 reads TGTGCCAGCTCACCCCTACAGCGGGGGGAAGGCACAGATACGCAGTATTTT. The encoded protein is CASSPLQRGEGTDTQYF.